This T cell receptor (beta chain) was identified in a study of Graves' ophthalmopathy and Graves' hyperthyroidism (dated by TCRdb to between 2018 and 2020). About the study as a whole: Peripheral blood samples were taken at the time of initial diagnosis, before any treatment was given. The study used signatures of the TCR beta repertoire to tell Graves' ophthalmopathy apart from Graves' hyperthyroidism and to predict which patients would progress to ophthalmopathy. Following sample collection, hyperthyroidism patients were given methimazole at a starting dose of 30 mg daily, and ophthalmopathy patients were given high-dose intravenous methylprednisolone. In total, around 130 blood samples were TCR-sequenced: 43 ophthalmopathy, 80 or so hyperthyroidism and some 17 hyperthyroidism-to-ophthalmopathy patients. To explore V-J signatures distinguishing ophthalmopathy from hyperthyroidism, a discovery set of about a hundred patients (about 43 ophthalmopathy, over 55 stable hyperthyroidism) was enrolled. T-cell repertoires of thyroid tissue and blood were compared in more than 5 hyperthyroidism patients. An independent validation cohort was composed of 18 hyperthyroidism patients and around 16 patients who later progressed from hyperthyroidism to ophthalmopathy. The approximately 98 discovery patients were randomly divided into training and test sets at a 7:3 ratio.

For repertoire sequencing, the TCR beta CDR3 regions were amplified from RNA transcripts. HTBI primers and the Qiagen OneStep RT-PCR kit were used in a first-round RT-PCR, which was followed by a second-round multiplex PCR, size selection and purification. Libraries were sequenced on an Illumina HiSeq2000 using paired-end 100 bp reads. As for the original processing: SOAPnuke was used for read processing, and reads with adapters, uncalled bases, a mean Phred below 15, or no exact constant-primer or identifier match were discarded. COPE v1.2.5 was used to merge the high-quality paired reads. Each unique nucleotide sequence was defined as a clonotype, and clonotypes were aligned to IMGT TRB V, D and J references with MiTCR v1.1. Analysis was restricted to V-J combinations with a frequency above 0.0001, which covered roughly 99% of repertoires. For each V-J combination, a TCR clonal expansion and chaos score was defined as the ratio of F50 clonal expansion to chaos observed in the TCRdist matrix. Welch's t-statistics and random forest were used to reduce the features to about 12 V-J combinations, which were then used as input to a naive Bayes classifier. Thyroid-blood repertoire similarity was quantified with the Morisita-Horn index. Through fastp at Q25 and MiXCR, TCRdb rebuilt clones from the public reads, retaining in-frame beta chains. Duplicate CDR3 protein sequences are folded into a single record with the most common DNA and genes. The authors' filters were not applied to this entry. The sample has hundreds of thousands of distinct CDR3 sequences on record, around a fifth of them singletons. The leading ten clones occupy around 6.5% of the sample.

The research as a whole found: In validation, the model predicted ophthalmopathy progression with less than 71% sensitivity and 72.22% specificity; about a dozen predicted patients were CT-confirmed with GO in a median of 6.5 months. In cross-validation, the 13-signature model distinguished ophthalmopathy from stable hyperthyroidism with approximately 90% sensitivity and roughly 81% specificity, while in the test set the corresponding values were roughly 80% and 75%. Among expanded thyroid clonotypes with frequency above 0.001, most also showed up in blood, which suggests that blood repertoires may reflect the thyroid immune response. No statistical method was used to set the sample size in advance, and the investigators knew which group each participant was assigned to.

The germline V gene (reference sequence) provides CDR1 LNHDA and CDR2 SQIVND. Trimming removed 3 bases from V and 3 bases from J; the gene matches leave 9 bases unexplained. Counted from cysteine to phenylalanine, this CDR3 has 17 amino acids. The sequence is cut down to CDR3 DNA, 51 bases in frame from base 1. Stable hyperthyroidism was defined as no progression to ophthalmopathy within 18 months of follow-up. Hyperthyroidism patients were newly diagnosed, with disease duration under 2 months, and aged 18 to 65 years. Patients were excluded if they had other autoimmune diseases, uncontrolled infections, pregnancy or lactation. Diagnosis relied on clinical symptoms, serum thyroxine, TRAb, thyroid ultrasound and orbital computed tomography. PBMCs were isolated from 10 ml of fresh peripheral blood by Ficoll-Paque density gradient centrifugation. Total RNA was extracted using Trizol reagent, and RNA quality was checked on an Agilent 2100 Bioanalyzer.

This clonotype has just a few counts. Which antigen it targets is not known. Per-base quality was not reported, and no clone a single base away is much larger than it. The receptor chain draws on TRBV19 and TRBJ2-2; 8 junctional bases match TRBD2. Sequencing was carried out using peripheral blood. The sequence came from a woman younger than 35 with stable Graves' hyperthyroidism. Some clones in this sample may be carry-over from other donors' samples. Donor details come from another sample of the same person, matched by shared clones. The sequenced DNA is TGTGCCAGTAGTATGATAAAACCAGCGGGAGACACCGGGGAGCTGTTTTTT. Its protein product is CASSMIKPAGDTGELFF.